In this sample, the clone carrying this T cell receptor beta chain turned up many times. TCRdb itself ran the reads through MiXCR, one entry per CDR3 protein. The table records around 450,000 distinct CDR3 sequences, 31% of them present only once. This specimen comes from a study of T cell repertoires in cytomegalovirus infection. The material sequenced was PBMCs. This sequence was found in a human donor in good health (CMV status not recorded). Some clones in this sample may be carry-over from other donors' samples.

The CDR3 DNA reads as TGTGCCAGCAGTCGAGCGGGACAGGGGATTCAGCCCCAGCATTTT. The encoded protein is CASSRAGQGIQPQHF. The V call is TRBV7-2, the J call TRBJ1-5, with 10 bases matching TRBD1. The CDR3 covers 15 residues. Trimming cost V 6 bases and J 6 bases; bases outside gene matches: 8. Germline CDR1 SGHTA, CDR2 FQGNSA.